Below, one TCR beta chain is given with its context. Its antigen is as yet unknown. These data originate in a study of cytomegalovirus exposure and HLA in healthy donors. A multiplex PCR was run with 60 Vbeta primers and 13 Jbeta primers. Sequencing used immunoSEQ multiplex PCR; TCRdb keeps in-frame clones, though not all of them. The clone table shows 130,000 or so clones, with the ten largest holding about 2.2%. The CDR3 runs 13 residues. The V gene's germline CDR1 is SQVTM and CDR2 ANQGSEA. V shed 5 bases, J shed 1 base, and the junction held 4 bases outside the gene matches. Study findings and constraints: Per a later analysis, HLA-associated TCR beta chains showed more clonal expansion than other, equally common TCR beta chains.

Sample: PBMCs. This clonotype was sampled from a woman aged 18-35 years in good health and CMV-seronegative. This chain joins TRBV29-1 and TRBJ2-7, with TRBD1 matching 8 bases. The CDR3 sequence is CSVTRTGSYEQYF. The CDR3 DNA follows: TGCAGCGTTACCCGGACAGGGTCCTACGAGCAGTACTTC.